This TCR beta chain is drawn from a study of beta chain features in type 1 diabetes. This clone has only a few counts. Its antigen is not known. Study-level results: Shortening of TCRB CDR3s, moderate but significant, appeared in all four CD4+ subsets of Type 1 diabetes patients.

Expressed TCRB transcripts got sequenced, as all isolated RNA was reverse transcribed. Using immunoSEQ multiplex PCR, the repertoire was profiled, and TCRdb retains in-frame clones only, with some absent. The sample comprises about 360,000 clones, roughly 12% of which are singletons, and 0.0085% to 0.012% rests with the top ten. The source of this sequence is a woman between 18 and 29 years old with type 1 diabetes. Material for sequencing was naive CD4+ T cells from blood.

The CDR3 sequence: CASGQGNSGANVLTF. The CDR3 DNA is TGTGCCAGCGGACAGGGCAACTCTGGGGCCAACGTCCTGACTTTC. The chain combines TRBV9 with TRBJ2-6; 8 nucleotides align to TRBD1. Trimming removed 7 bases from V and 0 bases from J; junction bases left unmatched: 3. There are 15 residues in the CDR3. Per germline, CDR1 SGDLS and CDR2 YYNGEE.